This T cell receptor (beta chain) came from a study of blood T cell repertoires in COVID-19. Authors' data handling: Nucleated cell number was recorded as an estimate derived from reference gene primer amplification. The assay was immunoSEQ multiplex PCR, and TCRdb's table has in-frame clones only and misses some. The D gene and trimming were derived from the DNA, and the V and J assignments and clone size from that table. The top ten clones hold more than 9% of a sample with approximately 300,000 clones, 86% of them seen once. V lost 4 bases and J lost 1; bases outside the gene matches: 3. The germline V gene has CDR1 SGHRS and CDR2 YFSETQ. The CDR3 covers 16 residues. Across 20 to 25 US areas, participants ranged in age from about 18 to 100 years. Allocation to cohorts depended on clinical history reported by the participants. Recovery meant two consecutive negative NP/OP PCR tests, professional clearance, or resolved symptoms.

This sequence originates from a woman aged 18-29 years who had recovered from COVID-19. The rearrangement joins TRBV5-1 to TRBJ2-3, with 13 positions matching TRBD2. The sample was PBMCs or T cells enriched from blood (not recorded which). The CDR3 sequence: CASSPGLAGGTDTQYF. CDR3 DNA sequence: TGCGCCAGCAGCCCTGGACTAGCGGGGGGCACAGATACGCAGTATTTT.